This TCR beta chain was found in a study of cytomegalovirus exposure and HLA in healthy donors. Study-level background: Tens of millions of unique TCRs, all from HLA-typed donors, were included in an early release of the data.

This clone was seen a few times. What it recognizes is unknown. The germline V gene has CDR1 LGHNA and CDR2 YSLEER. The CDR3 covers 14 residues. V was trimmed by 2 bases and J by 8 bases, leaving 15 bases between them. The study, taken as a whole, reports: Cytomegalovirus status was reportedly diagnosed by the classifier with high sensitivity and specificity. Associated with HLA alleles at 0.05 false discovery rate in a later analysis were over 15,000 TCR beta sequences.

PCR involved 60 Vbeta and 13 Jbeta primers. TCRdb's copy holds only in-frame clones and misses some; the assay was immunoSEQ multiplex PCR. The repertoire consists of around 61,000 clones, with about 63% occurring once and the leading ten covering 15% to 20%. This clonotype originated in a man in his forties or fifties in good health and CMV-seropositive. The V gene is TRBV4-3, the J gene TRBJ1-2; D is uncertain. The sample comprised PBMCs. The CDR3 here is CASSQYSGEHGYTF. In nucleotides, the CDR3 is TGCGCCAGCAGCCAATACTCCGGGGAGCACGGCTACACCTTC.